This TCR beta chain was captured in a study of blood T cell repertoires in COVID-19. Turning to the study itself: Some COVID-19 samples were acute and others convalescent; all came from the United States, Italy and Spain.

Cohort allocation depended upon clinical history that participants reported. Using immunoSEQ multiplex PCR, the repertoire was profiled, and TCRdb retains in-frame clones only, with some absent. The sample has almost 400,000 clones; approximately 87% are singletons. Germline assignment: CDR1 SGHAT and CDR2 FQNNGV. The CDR3 is 18 residues long. V trimming: 4 bases; J trimming: 5 bases; junction bases outside the gene matches: 18. The TCR originated in a young woman with acute COVID-19. The rearrangement joins TRBV11-2 to TRBJ1-2; 8 nucleotides align to TRBD1. The source material was PBMCs or T cells enriched from blood (not recorded which). The CDR3 protein is CASSSHGLGGTGAYGYTF. The CDR3 nucleotides are TGTGCCAGCAGCTCACATGGTTTGGGTGGGACAGGAGCATATGGCTACACCTTC.